This T cell receptor (beta chain) was recorded in a study of human T cells and chemical hapten exposure. Study conclusions and caveats: Against controls, expanded TCRs gave rise to significantly more large CDR3 similarity clusters.

The time point was: patch test 2, 6 weeks after DPC sensitization. Treatment in this sample: therapeutic diphenylcyclopropenone sensitization with weekly scalp DPC. This clonotype was seen many times. What it binds is unknown. In the library, unique molecular identifiers were attached to individual cDNA molecules. How the authors handled the data: Counting gave a median of 95,638 TCRs per sample, with values ranging from 23,224 to 690,600. Each CDR3 protein is one row after TCRdb ran MiXCR on the RACE reads. The V and J calls reflect TCRdb's pipeline rather than the authors' work. The sample yields more than 85,000 distinct CDR3 sequences, 9% to 9.5% seen once. The germline V gene encodes CDR1 SNHLY and CDR2 FYNNEI. This CDR3 is built from 13 residues. The V end was cut by 5 bases, the J end by 2 bases, with 10 bases between.

The sequence derives from a woman aged 40-49 years with alopecia areata. Some clones in this sample may be carry-over from other donors' samples. The chain combines TRBV2 with TRBJ2-7; D not resolved. Sequences were derived from whole blood, sampled in connection with sensitization to the hapten diphenylcyclopropenone (DPC). In DNA, the CDR3 is TGTGCCAGCAGTCGGCCCTTTCCCTACGAGCAGTACTTC. This sequence encodes CASSRPFPYEQYF.